This T cell receptor beta chain comes out of a study of identical twins. The CDR3 is made up of 16 amino acids. Germline CDR1 SGHRS, CDR2 YFSETQ. V shed 3 bases and J 4 bases; nucleotides not matched to a gene: 9. With template switching, a universal primer site was added, and the cDNA carried unique molecular identifiers. TCRdb fed the 5' RACE reads into MiXCR, producing one record per CDR3 protein. There are under 300,000 distinct CDR3 sequences in the sample; around an eighth occur only once, and 8.8% lies in the top ten. Study-level findings and limits: Cord blood beta clonotypes that were abundant carried fewer insertions, and memory repertoires showed no such trend. Out-of-frame alpha sequences common to twins were enriched for low generation probability.

This clonotype was counted only a few times. Its specificity is unknown. The clonotype comes from a woman under 30 in good health. Sequenced input: memory (CD45RO+) T cells sorted from blood. V gene TRBV5-1 combines with J gene TRBJ2-1; 8 nucleotides match TRBD2. CDR3 residues: CASSSGGGHNYNEQFF. CDR3 sequence (DNA): TGCGCCAGCAGCTCTGGCGGGGGGCATAATTACAATGAGCAGTTCTTC.